The 9 T cell receptor beta chains listed next were all sequenced from one sample in a study of immune evolution from preneoplasia to lung adenocarcinoma. TCRdb's table, derived via immunoSEQ multiplex PCR, lists solely in-frame clones and lacks some. This table holds some 8,200 clones, approximately 80% found once. Sequences were obtained from FFPE invasive lung adenocarcinoma tissue. The receptors stem from a person between 50 and 69 years old with lung adenocarcinoma.

The V gene is TRBV7-9, the J gene TRBJ2-5; D ambiguous. The CDR3 totals 16 residues. Trimming took off 3 bases at V and 0 bases at J, with 14 bases between the two ends. Germline CDR1 SEHNR, CDR2 FQNEAQ (reference sequence). As DNA, the CDR3 is TGTGCCAGCAGCTTCGGTGCTTTGCGGTACCAAGAGACCCAGTACTTC. Its protein is CASSFGALRYQETQYF.

V usage is TRBV6-6 and J usage is TRBJ2-5; D gene uncertain. This CDR3 spans 11 amino acids. Germline V lookup: CDR1 MNHNY, CDR2 SVGAGI (reference sequence). Trimming cost V 5 bases and J 5 bases, with 6 bases left between them. The CDR3 loop reads CASSPRETQYF. As DNA, the CDR3 is TGTGCCAGCAGTCCCAGGGAGACCCAGTACTTC.

V and J are TRBV11-2 and TRBJ2-3; TRBD2 agrees at 8 bases. This CDR3 has 20 residues. J lost 2 bases, V lost 0 bases, and 16 bases had no gene match. The germline V gene has CDR1 SGHAT and CDR2 FQNNGV. The CDR3 loop reads CASSLDSRPGLGMVTDTQYF. DNA for the CDR3: TGTGCCAGCAGCTTAGACTCCAGACCGGGACTAGGGATGGTCACAGATACGCAGTATTTT.

The rearrangement uses TRBV28 and TRBJ2-7, with D uncertain. Trimming took 3 bases from V and 0 from J, leaving 3 bases between them. CDR1 MDHEN and CDR2 SYDVKM come from the germline V gene. This CDR3 has 12 amino acids. In nucleotides, the CDR3 is TGTGCCAGCAGTTTCACCTCCTACGAGCAGTACTTC. Amino acids: CASSFTSYEQYF.

The CDR3 nucleotides are TGCGCCAGCAGCTTGAGCTCTTTGCGCTCGGGACAGCACTACGAGCAGTACTTC. Its translation is CASSLSSLRSGQHYEQYF. The rearrangement links TRBV5-1 to TRBJ2-7; 7 bases agree with TRBD1. V shed 1 base, J shed 3 bases, and the junction held 16 bases outside the gene matches. The CDR3 has 18 amino acids. Germline assignment: CDR1 SGHRS and CDR2 YFSETQ.

The rearrangement uses TRBV5-1 and TRBJ1-2; 7 bases fit TRBD1. Germline trimming cut 2 bases from V and 5 bases from J; bases unmatched to any gene: 12. Germline V gene sequence: CDR1 SGHRS, CDR2 YFSETQ. CDR3 length: 16 residues. The CDR3 sequence: CASSLYEGAPGYGYTF. DNA for the CDR3: TGCGCCAGCAGCTTATACGAGGGGGCGCCAGGGTATGGCTACACCTTC.

This rearrangement joins TRBV28 to TRBJ2-1; D may be TRBD1 (6 bases). CDR3 size: 14 residues. Trimming removed 6 bases from V and 3 bases from J, with 12 bases in between. Germline V gene sequence: CDR1 MDHEN, CDR2 SYDVKM. CDR3 bases: TGTGCCAGCAGCATACTAGGGGGCTACAATGAGCAGTTCTTC. As protein: CASSILGGYNEQFF.

The rearrangement links TRBV29-1 to TRBJ1-2; D gene unclear. The CDR3 runs to 14 residues. Germline V gene data show CDR1 as SQVTM and CDR2 as ANQGSEA. Trimming removed 3 bases at V and 0 bases at J, with 11 bases between. CDR3 in amino acids: CSVDPTRTNYGYTF. The CDR3 bases are TGCAGCGTTGATCCCACCCGGACTAACTATGGCTACACCTTC.

The rearrangement joins TRBV6-6 to TRBJ2-6, with D tentatively TRBD1 (6 bases). The CDR3 length is 15 residues. Germline V gene lookup returns CDR1 MNHNY and CDR2 SVGAGI (reference sequence). Trimming pared 6 bases from V and 2 bases from J, leaving 11 bases between. CDR3 protein: CASRKEGAGANVLTF. The CDR3 DNA reads as TGTGCCAGCAGAAAAGAGGGGGCTGGGGCCAACGTCCTGACTTTC.